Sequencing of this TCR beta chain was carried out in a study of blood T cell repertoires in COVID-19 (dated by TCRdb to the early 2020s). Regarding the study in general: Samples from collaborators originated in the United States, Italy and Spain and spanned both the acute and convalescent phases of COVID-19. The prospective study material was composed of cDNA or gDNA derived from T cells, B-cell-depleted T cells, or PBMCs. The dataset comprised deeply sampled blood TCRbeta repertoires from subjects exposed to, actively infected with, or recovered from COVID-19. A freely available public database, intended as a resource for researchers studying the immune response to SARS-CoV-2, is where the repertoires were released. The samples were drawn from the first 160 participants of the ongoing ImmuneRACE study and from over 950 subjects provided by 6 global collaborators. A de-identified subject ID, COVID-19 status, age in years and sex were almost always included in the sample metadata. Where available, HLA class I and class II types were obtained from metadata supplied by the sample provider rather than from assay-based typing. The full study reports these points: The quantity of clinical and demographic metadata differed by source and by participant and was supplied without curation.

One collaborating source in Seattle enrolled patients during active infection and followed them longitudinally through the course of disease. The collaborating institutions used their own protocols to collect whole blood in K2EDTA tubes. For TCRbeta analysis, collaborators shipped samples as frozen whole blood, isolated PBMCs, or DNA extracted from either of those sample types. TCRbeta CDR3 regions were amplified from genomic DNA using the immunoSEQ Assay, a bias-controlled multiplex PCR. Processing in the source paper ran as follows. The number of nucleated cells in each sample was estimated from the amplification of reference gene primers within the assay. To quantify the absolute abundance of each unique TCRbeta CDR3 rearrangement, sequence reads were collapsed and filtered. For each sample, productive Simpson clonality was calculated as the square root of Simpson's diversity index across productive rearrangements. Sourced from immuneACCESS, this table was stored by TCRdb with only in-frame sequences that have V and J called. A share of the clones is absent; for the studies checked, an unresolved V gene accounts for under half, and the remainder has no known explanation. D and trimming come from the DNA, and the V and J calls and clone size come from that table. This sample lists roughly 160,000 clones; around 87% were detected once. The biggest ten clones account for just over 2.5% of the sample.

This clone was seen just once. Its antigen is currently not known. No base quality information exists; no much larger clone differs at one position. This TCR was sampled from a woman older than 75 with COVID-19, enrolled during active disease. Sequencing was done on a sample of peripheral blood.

This receptor has the CDR3 CASSNARNSGNTIYF. The base sequence is TGTGCCAGCAGTAATGCCAGGAACTCTGGAAACACCATATATTTT. The chain was built from TRBV2 and TRBJ1-3, with no D gene named confidently. Reading the germline V gene gives CDR1 SNHLY and CDR2 FYNNEI. The CDR3 contains 15 residues, cysteine and phenylalanine counted. Kept here is only the CDR3 DNA, which spans 45 bases and is read in frame from base 1. The trim is 5 bases for V and 0 bases for J, with a gap of 11 bases between the germline ends.